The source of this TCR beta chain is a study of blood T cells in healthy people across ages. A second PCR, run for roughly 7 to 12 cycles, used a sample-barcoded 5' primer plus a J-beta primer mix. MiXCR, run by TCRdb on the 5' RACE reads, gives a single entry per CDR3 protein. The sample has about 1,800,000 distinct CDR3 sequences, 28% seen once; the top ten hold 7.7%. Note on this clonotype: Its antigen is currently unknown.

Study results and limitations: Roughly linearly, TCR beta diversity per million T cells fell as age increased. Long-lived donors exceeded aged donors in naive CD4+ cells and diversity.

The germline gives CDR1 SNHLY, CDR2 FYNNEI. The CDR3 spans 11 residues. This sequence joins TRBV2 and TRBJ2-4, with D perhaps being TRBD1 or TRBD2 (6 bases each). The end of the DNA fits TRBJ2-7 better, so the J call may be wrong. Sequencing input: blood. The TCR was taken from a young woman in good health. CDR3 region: CASKGGPEQYF. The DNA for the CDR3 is TGTGCCAGCAAGGGGGGCCCCGAGCAGTACTTC.